Sequencing of this TCR beta chain was carried out in a study of CD8+ T cells in alopecia areata. About the study: The protocol delivered tofacitinib for 6 to 18 months, then withdrew it for 6 months.

Extraction of RNA preceded its reverse transcription into cDNA, which served as the sequencing template. Using immunoSEQ multiplex PCR, the repertoire was profiled, and TCRdb retains in-frame clones only, with some absent. The data hold 140,000 to 150,000 clones, with about three fifths observed a single time. Peripheral blood, together with lesional scalp punch biopsies, was collected from alopecia areata patients. CD4+ and CD8+ T cells were sorted from PBMCs. Trimming took off 0 bases at V and 0 bases at J, with 7 bases between the two ends. The length of the CDR3 is 16 residues. From germline, CDR1 is SGHRS and CDR2 YFSETQ.

Sample: CD4+ T cells sorted from blood, taken at week 0. This sequence originates from a human donor with alopecia areata. The chain uses TRBV5-1 and TRBJ2-6; the D gene is possibly TRBD1 (6 bases). The CDR3 bases are TGCGCCAGCAGCTTGGGGGGACACTCTGGGGCCAACGTCCTGACTTTC. As protein: CASSLGGHSGANVLTF.